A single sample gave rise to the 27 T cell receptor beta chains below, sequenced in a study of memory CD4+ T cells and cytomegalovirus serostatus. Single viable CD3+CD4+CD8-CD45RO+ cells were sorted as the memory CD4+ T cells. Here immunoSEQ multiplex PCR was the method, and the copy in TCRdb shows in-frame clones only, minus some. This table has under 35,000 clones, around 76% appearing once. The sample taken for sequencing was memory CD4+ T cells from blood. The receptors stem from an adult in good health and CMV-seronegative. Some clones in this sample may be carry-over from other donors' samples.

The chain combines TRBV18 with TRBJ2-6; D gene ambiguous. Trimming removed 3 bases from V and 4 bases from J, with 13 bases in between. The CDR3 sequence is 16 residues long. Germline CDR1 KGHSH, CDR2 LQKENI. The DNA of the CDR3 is TGTGCCAGCTCACCTACAAGGGATTCAGGGGCCAACGTCCTGACTTTC. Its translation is CASSPTRDSGANVLTF. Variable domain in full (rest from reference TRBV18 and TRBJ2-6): NAGVMQNPRHLVRRRGQEARLRCSPMKGHSHVYWYRQLPEEGLKFMVYLQKENIIDESGMPKERFSAEFPKEGPSILRIQQVVRGDSAAYFCASSPTRDSGANVLTFGAGSRLTVL.

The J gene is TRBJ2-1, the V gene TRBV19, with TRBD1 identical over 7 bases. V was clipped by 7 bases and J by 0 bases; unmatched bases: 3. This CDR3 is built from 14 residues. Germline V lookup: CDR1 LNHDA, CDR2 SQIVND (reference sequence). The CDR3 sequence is CASTRDSSYNEQFF. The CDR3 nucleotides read TGTGCCAGTACCAGGGACAGCTCCTACAATGAGCAGTTCTTC.

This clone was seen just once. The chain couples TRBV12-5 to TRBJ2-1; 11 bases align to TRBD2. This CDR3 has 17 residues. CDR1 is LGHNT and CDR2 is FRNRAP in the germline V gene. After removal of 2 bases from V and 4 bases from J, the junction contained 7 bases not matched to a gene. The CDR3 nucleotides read TGTGCTAGTGGTTTGACCCACTCTAGCGGGGGGTACAATGAGCAGTTCTTC. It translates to CASGLTHSSGGYNEQFF.

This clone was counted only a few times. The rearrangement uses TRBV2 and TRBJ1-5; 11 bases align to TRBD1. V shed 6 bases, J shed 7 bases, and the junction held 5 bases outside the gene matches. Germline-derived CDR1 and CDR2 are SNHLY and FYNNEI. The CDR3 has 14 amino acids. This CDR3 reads CASSRDRGIQPQHF. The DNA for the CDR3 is TGTGCCAGCAGCCGGGACAGGGGGATCCAGCCCCAGCATTTT.

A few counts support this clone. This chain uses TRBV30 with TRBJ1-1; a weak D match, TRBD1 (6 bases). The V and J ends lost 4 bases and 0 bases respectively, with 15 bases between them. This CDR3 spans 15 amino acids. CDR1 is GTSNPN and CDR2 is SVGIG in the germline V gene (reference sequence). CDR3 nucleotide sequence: TGTGCCTGGACCCGGGGATGGGACATGAACACTGAAGCTTTCTTT. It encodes CAWTRGWDMNTEAFF. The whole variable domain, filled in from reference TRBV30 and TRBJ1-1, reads SQTIHQWPATLVQPVGSPLSLECTVEGTSNPNLYWYRQAAGRGLQLLFYSVGIGQISSEVPQNLSASRPQDRQFILSSKKLLLSDSGFYLCAWTRGWDMNTEAFFGQGTRLTVV.

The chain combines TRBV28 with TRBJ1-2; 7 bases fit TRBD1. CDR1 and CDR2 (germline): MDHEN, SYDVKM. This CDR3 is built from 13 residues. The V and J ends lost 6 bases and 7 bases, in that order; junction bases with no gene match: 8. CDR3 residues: CASSSGGVSGYTF. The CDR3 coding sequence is TGTGCCAGCAGCTCAGGGGGGGTCTCTGGCTACACCTTC.

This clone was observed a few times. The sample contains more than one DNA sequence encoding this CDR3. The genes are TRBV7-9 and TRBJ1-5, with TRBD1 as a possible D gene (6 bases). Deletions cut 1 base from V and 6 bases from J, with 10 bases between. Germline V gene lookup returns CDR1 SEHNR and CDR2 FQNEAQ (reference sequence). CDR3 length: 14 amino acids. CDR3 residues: CASSLGGQSQPQHF. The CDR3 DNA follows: TGTGCCAGCAGCTTAGGGGGGCAGAGTCAGCCCCAGCATTTT.

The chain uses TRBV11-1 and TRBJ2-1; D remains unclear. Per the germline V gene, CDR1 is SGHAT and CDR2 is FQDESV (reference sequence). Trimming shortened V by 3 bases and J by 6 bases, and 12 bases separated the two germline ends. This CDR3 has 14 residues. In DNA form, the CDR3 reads TGTGCCAGCAGCTTCCTAGGGCGGATCAATGAGCAGTTCTTC. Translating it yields CASSFLGRINEQFF.

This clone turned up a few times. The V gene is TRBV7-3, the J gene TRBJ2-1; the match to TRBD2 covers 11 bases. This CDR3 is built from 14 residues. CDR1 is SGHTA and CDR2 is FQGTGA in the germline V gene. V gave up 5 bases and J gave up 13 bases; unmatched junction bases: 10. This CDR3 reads CASSPNSLAGGQFF. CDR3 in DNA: TGTGCCAGCAGCCCAAACTCTCTAGCGGGAGGCCAGTTCTTC.

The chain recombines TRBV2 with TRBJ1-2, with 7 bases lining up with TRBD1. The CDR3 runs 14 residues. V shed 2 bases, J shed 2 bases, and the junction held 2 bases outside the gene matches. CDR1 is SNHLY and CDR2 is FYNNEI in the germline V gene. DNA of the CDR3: TGTGCCAGCAGTGAATTGGGACAGAACTATGGCTACACCTTC. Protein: CASSELGQNYGYTF.

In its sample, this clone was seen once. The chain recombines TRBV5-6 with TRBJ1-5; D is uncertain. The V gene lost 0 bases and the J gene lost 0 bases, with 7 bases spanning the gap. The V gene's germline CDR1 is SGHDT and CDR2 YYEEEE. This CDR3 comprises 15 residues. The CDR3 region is CASSLDGYSNQPQHF. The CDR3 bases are TGTGCCAGCAGCTTGGACGGTTATAGCAATCAGCCCCAGCATTTT.

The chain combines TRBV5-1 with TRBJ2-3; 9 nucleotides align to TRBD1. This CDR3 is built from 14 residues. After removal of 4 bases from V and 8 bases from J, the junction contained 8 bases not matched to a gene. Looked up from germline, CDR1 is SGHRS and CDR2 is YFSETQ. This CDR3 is CASSPGQGRATQYF. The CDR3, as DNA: TGCGCCAGCAGCCCGGGACAGGGACGGGCTACGCAGTATTTT.

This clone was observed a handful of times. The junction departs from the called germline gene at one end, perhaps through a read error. The CDR3 loop is CASNEQGGGYNSPLHF. The CDR3 bases are TGTGCCAGCAATGAACAGGGCGGTGGGTATAATTCACCCCTCCACTTT. The rearrangement links TRBV2 to TRBJ1-6; a weak D match, TRBD1 (6 bases). Germline-derived CDR1 and CDR2 are SNHLY and FYNNEI. The CDR3 totals 16 residues.

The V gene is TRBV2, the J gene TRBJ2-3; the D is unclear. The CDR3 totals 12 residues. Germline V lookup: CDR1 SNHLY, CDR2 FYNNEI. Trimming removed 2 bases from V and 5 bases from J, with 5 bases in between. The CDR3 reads CASSEIRDTQYF. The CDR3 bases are TGTGCCAGCAGTGAAATCAGAGATACGCAGTATTTT.

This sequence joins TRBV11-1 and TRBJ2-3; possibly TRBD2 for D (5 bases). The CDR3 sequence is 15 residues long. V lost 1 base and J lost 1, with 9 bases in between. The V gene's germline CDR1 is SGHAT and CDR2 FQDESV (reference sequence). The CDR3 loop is CASSLGYGGTDTQYF. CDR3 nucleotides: TGTGCCAGCAGCTTAGGATACGGGGGCACAGATACGCAGTATTTT.

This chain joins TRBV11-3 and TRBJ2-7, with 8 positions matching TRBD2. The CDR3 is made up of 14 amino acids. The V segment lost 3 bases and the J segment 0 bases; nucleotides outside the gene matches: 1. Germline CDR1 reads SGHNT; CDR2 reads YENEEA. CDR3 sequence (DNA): TGTGCCAGCAGCTTCGGGACTAGCTCCTACGAGCAGTACTTC. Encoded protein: CASSFGTSSYEQYF.

CDR3 protein: CASSVVEGWAGYTF. The CDR3 region has the DNA TGTGCCAGCAGCGTAGTAGAGGGGTGGGCTGGCTACACCTTC. The chain couples TRBV9 to TRBJ1-2; tentative D call: TRBD1 (5 bases). Trimming removed 0 bases at V and 7 bases at J, with 13 bases between. CDR1 is SGDLS and CDR2 is YYNGEE in the germline V gene. The CDR3 is 14 amino acids.

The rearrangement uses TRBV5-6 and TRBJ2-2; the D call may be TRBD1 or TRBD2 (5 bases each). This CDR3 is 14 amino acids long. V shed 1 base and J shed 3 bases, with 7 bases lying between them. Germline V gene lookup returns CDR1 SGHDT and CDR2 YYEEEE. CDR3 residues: CASSLQGDTGELFF. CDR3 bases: TGTGCCAGCAGCTTGCAGGGAGACACCGGGGAGCTGTTTTTT.

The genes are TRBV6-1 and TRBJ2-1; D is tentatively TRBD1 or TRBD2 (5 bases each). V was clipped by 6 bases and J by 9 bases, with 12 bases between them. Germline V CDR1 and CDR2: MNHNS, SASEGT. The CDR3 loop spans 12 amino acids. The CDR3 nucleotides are TGTGCCAGCAGGAGGGTTGGGGGTGAGCAGTTCTTC. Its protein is CASRRVGGEQFF.

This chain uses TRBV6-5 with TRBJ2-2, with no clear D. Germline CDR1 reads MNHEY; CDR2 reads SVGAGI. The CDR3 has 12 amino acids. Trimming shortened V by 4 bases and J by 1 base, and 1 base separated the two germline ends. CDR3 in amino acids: CASSWNTGELFF. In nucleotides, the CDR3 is TGTGCCAGCAGTTGGAACACCGGGGAGCTGTTTTTT.

The CDR3 loop is CASSQGTSLAYEQYF. The CDR3 nucleotides are TGCGCCAGCAGCCAAGGGACGTCCTTGGCCTACGAGCAGTACTTC. The chain recombines TRBV4-1 with TRBJ2-5, with D unresolved. TRBJ2-7 explains the end of the DNA better; the J call may be wrong. This CDR3 is 15 amino acids long. CDR1 is MGHRA, CDR2 YSYEKL, per germline.

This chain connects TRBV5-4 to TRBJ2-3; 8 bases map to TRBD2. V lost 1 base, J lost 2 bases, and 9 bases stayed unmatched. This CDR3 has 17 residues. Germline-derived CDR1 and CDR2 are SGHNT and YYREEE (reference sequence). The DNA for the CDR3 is TGTGCCAGCAGCTTGAAGAGCGGGGGCTTCTTCACAGATACGCAGTATTTT. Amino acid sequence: CASSLKSGGFFTDTQYF.

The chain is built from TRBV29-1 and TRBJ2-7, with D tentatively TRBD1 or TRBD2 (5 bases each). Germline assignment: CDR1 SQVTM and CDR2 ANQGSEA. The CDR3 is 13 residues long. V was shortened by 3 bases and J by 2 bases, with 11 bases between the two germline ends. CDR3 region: CSVELEGPYEQYF. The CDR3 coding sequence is TGCAGCGTTGAGTTAGAGGGGCCCTACGAGCAGTACTTC.

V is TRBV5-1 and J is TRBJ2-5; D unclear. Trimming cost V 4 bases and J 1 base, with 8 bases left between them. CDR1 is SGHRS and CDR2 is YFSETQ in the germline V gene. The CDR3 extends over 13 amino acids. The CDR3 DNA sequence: TGCGCCAGCAGCGCGCGTCCCCAAGAGACCCAGTACTTC. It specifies CASSARPQETQYF.

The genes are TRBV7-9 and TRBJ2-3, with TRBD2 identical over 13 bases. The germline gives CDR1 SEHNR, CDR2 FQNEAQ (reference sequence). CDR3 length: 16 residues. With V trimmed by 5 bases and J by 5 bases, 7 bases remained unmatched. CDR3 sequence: CASSLLAGGPQDTQYF. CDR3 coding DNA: TGTGCCAGCAGCCTACTAGCGGGGGGGCCCCAAGATACGCAGTATTTT.

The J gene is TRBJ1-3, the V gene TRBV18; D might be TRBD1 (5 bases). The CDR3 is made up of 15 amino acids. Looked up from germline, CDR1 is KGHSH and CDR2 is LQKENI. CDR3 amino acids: CGTQGPLSSGNTIYF. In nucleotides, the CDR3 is TGTGGCACCCAGGGACCACTAAGCTCTGGAAACACCATATATTTT. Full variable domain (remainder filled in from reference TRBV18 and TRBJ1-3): NAGVMQNPRHLVRRRGQEARLRCSPMKGHSHVYWYRQLPEEGLKFMVYLQKENIIDESGMPKERFSAEFPKEGPSILRIQQVVRGDSAAYFCGTQGPLSSGNTIYFGEGSWLTVV.

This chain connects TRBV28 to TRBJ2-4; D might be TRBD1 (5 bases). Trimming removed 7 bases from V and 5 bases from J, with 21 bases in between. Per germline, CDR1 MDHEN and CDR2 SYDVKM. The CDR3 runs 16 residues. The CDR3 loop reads CASNQIPQGLENIQYF. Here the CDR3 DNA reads TGTGCCAGCAACCAAATACCGCAGGGCCTGGAAAACATTCAGTACTTC. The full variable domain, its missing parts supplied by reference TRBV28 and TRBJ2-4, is DVKVTQSSRYLVKRTGEKVFLECVQDMDHENMFWYRQDPGLGLRLIYFSYDVKMKEKGDIPEGYSVSREKKERFSLILESASTNQTSMYLCASNQIPQGLENIQYFGAGTRLSVL.